This T cell receptor beta chain originates from a study of Tregs in tolerant kidney transplant recipients. Study overall: Recipients received nonmyeloablative bone marrow transplants from related graft donors, with transient mixed chimerism. Broader study findings: For some patients, primers changed over time, blocking nucleotide-level comparison. This study did not directly address biological reproducibility.

Concerning this clone itself: Its specificity is unknown.

This CDR3 contains 18 residues. V dropped 6 bases and J dropped 5; count of bases not matched to a gene: 15. The germline gives CDR1 SGHRS, CDR2 YFSETQ. The method was immunoSEQ multiplex PCR; TCRdb's version includes in-frame clones alone and lacks a portion of them. The repertoire holds 50,000 to 75,000 clones, with approximately 85% as singletons. The sequence was obtained from a human donor who received a combined kidney and bone marrow transplant. The chain employs TRBV5-1 and TRBJ2-5; TRBD2 matches 14 bases. The sample in question was Tregs from blood, obtained before the transplant. The CDR3 nucleotides are TGCGCCAGCACAGGGACTAGCGGGGGCACCCCTCTCGGGGAGACCCAGTACTTC. This gives the protein CASTGTSGGTPLGETQYF.